This entry concerns a single TCR beta chain. As yet, its antigen is unknown. Assay: immunoSEQ multiplex PCR; the TCRdb copy retains only in-frame clones and omits some. The data contain approximately 29,000 clones, approximately 90% of them singletons. The record originates from a study of T cells in localized non-small cell lung cancer. Findings and caveats of the study: There was higher T cell clonality in uninvolved adjacent lung than in tumor, and it was highest there.

The germline gives CDR1 LGHNA, CDR2 YSLEER. The CDR3 has 13 amino acids. The junction had 2 bases not matched to a gene; V was cut back by 4 bases and J by 3 bases. The chain couples TRBV4-3 to TRBJ1-2; TRBD1 matches at 7 bases. The receptor was isolated from a male donor aged 60 or older with stage I lung adenocarcinoma. The sequences come from peripheral blood, collected before any cancer treatment. The CDR3 coding sequence is TGCGCCAGCAGCCGACAGGGCTACTATGGCTACACCTTC. Protein product: CASSRQGYYGYTF.